This is a list of T cell receptor beta chains from one sample in a study of identical twins. Via MiXCR, TCRdb re-called the 5' RACE reads, giving one row per CDR3 protein. The data contain hundreds of thousands of distinct CDR3 sequences, around 5.7% of them singletons. Specimen: naive T cells sorted from blood. The receptors were sampled from a young man in good health. Each CDR3 is given without its conserved first and last residue.

V gene: TRBV20-1
CDR3 length: 12
J gene: TRBJ2-2
CDR3 protein: SASRGRAGGELF

V gene: TRBV27
CDR3 length: 14
J gene: TRBJ1-5
CDR3 protein: ASSLLSDRGDQPQH

V gene: TRBV10-3
CDR3 length: 12
J gene: TRBJ2-3
CDR3 protein: ATQGAGGTDTQY

V gene: TRBV5-1
CDR3 length: 12
J gene: TRBJ1-2
CDR3 protein: ASSLRSGDYGYT

V gene: TRBV24-1
CDR3 length: 12
J gene: TRBJ2-5
CDR3 protein: ATSDNKVQETQY

V gene: TRBV18
CDR3 length: 14
J gene: TRBJ2-3
CDR3 protein: ASSPQAGGLTDTQY

V gene: TRBV5-1
CDR3 length: 12
J gene: TRBJ2-3
CDR3 protein: ASSLEDTTDTQY

V gene: TRBV11-2
CDR3 length: 12
J gene: TRBJ2-5
CDR3 protein: ASSPPVGEETQY

V gene: TRBV27
CDR3 length: 16
J gene: TRBJ2-1
CDR3 protein: ASSLYAGGLTNYNEQF

V gene: TRBV2
CDR3 length: 9
J gene: TRBJ2-3
CDR3 protein: ASSVTGVQY

V gene: TRBV5-1
CDR3 length: 14
J gene: TRBJ2-1
CDR3 protein: ASSFLLAGGPNEQF

V gene: TRBV13
CDR3 length: 16
J gene: TRBJ2-1
CDR3 protein: ASSLGGSGRVSYNEQF

V gene: TRBV4-1
CDR3 length: 14
J gene: TRBJ1-5
CDR3 protein: ASSQVEARDNQPQH

V gene: TRBV12-3/TRBV12-4
CDR3 length: 13
J gene: TRBJ2-4
CDR3 protein: ASSWGLAAGNIQY

V gene: TRBV20-1
CDR3 length: 12
J gene: TRBJ1-1
CDR3 protein: SASLAQALTKAF

V gene: TRBV5-1
CDR3 length: 12
J gene: TRBJ1-5
CDR3 protein: ASSLGAANQPQH

V gene: TRBV5-1
CDR3 length: 13
J gene: TRBJ1-2
CDR3 protein: ASSLARGHNYGYT

V gene: TRBV9
CDR3 length: 12
J gene: TRBJ2-3
CDR3 protein: ASSVVASTDTQY

V gene: TRBV12-3/TRBV12-4
CDR3 length: 11
J gene: TRBJ2-3
CDR3 protein: ASRLGGTDTQY

V gene: TRBV5-1
CDR3 length: 13
J gene: TRBJ2-1
CDR3 protein: ASSLTGSTGNEQF

V gene: TRBV11-3
CDR3 length: 11
J gene: TRBJ1-1
CDR3 protein: ASSLSGSLEAF

V gene: TRBV12-3/TRBV12-4
CDR3 length: 12
J gene: TRBJ2-1
CDR3 protein: ASSPGTVHNEQF

V gene: TRBV6-1
CDR3 length: 14
J gene: TRBJ2-1
CDR3 protein: ASTDSGVPSYNEQF

V gene: TRBV9
CDR3 length: 11
J gene: TRBJ2-1
CDR3 protein: ASTRGTYNEQF

V gene: TRBV6-2/TRBV6-3
CDR3 length: 14
J gene: TRBJ2-1
CDR3 protein: ASSYALAGVIHEQF

V gene: TRBV6-1
CDR3 length: 13
J gene: TRBJ1-6
CDR3 protein: ASSLQTGSTSPLH

V gene: TRBV7-6
CDR3 length: 13
J gene: TRBJ2-5
CDR3 protein: ASSQEGGRGETQY

V gene: TRBV27
CDR3 length: 12
J gene: TRBJ2-4
CDR3 protein: ASSPQGVSKIQY

V gene: TRBV6-6
CDR3 length: 11
J gene: TRBJ2-5
CDR3 protein: ASSYSGGGTQY

V gene: TRBV12-3/TRBV12-4
CDR3 length: 13
J gene: TRBJ2-4
CDR3 protein: ASSSIPDPANIQY

V gene: TRBV6-2/TRBV6-3
CDR3 length: 11
J gene: TRBJ1-2
CDR3 protein: ASSETGLPGYT

V gene: TRBV7-9
CDR3 length: 14
J gene: TRBJ1-3
CDR3 protein: ASSTYHTDSGNTIY

V gene: TRBV5-1
CDR3 length: 13
J gene: TRBJ1-5
CDR3 protein: ASSLDPRSNQPQH

V gene: TRBV29-1
CDR3 length: 12
J gene: TRBJ2-3
CDR3 protein: SVASPYLAGGSY

V gene: TRBV20-1
CDR3 length: 11
J gene: TRBJ1-1
CDR3 protein: SALGLRNTEAF

V gene: TRBV11-2
CDR3 length: 11
J gene: TRBJ2-1
CDR3 protein: ASGLAAYNEQF

V gene: TRBV12-3/TRBV12-4
CDR3 length: 12
J gene: TRBJ2-7
CDR3 protein: ASSPGTGVYEQY

V gene: TRBV20-1
CDR3 length: 13
J gene: TRBJ1-4
CDR3 protein: SARASGPTNEKLF

V gene: TRBV3-1
CDR3 length: 11
J gene: TRBJ2-3
CDR3 protein: ASSQDVASPQY

V gene: TRBV29-1
CDR3 length: 13
J gene: TRBJ2-3
CDR3 protein: SAKRTGASTDTQY

V gene: TRBV10-3
CDR3 length: 12
J gene: TRBJ2-5
CDR3 protein: AISLTGAKETQY

V gene: TRBV20-1
CDR3 length: 12
J gene: TRBJ2-3
CDR3 protein: SVVDGTSGLTQY

V gene: TRBV11-2
CDR3 length: 13
J gene: TRBJ2-3
CDR3 protein: ASSYRDRAWDTQY

V gene: TRBV27
CDR3 length: 12
J gene: TRBJ2-4
CDR3 protein: ASSPTGAKNIQY

V gene: TRBV18
CDR3 length: 12
J gene: TRBJ2-4
CDR3 protein: ASSPKGAKNIQY

V gene: TRBV11-2
CDR3 length: 13
J gene: TRBJ2-7
CDR3 protein: ASRTSRDSSYEQY

V gene: TRBV28
CDR3 length: 12
J gene: TRBJ1-5
CDR3 protein: ASSQTSGLQPQH

V gene: TRBV12-3/TRBV12-4
CDR3 length: 17
J gene: TRBJ2-3
CDR3 protein: ASSFVGLAGGNNPDTQY

V gene: TRBV29-1
CDR3 length: 11
J gene: TRBJ2-1
CDR3 protein: SDRTGSYNEQF

V gene: TRBV5-5
CDR3 length: 12
J gene: TRBJ1-2
CDR3 protein: ASSFTRGDYGYT

V gene: TRBV11-2
CDR3 length: 13
J gene: TRBJ2-1
CDR3 protein: ASSFGDSEYNEQF

V gene: TRBV28
CDR3 length: 15
J gene: TRBJ2-3
CDR3 protein: ASSSRRLVYSTDTQY

V gene: TRBV29-1
CDR3 length: 11
J gene: TRBJ1-2
CDR3 protein: SVPYRGNYGYT

V gene: TRBV20-1
CDR3 length: 13
J gene: TRBJ2-3
CDR3 protein: SAYRGTRGTDTQY

V gene: TRBV15
CDR3 length: 11
J gene: TRBJ1-2
CDR3 protein: ATSGRGISGYT